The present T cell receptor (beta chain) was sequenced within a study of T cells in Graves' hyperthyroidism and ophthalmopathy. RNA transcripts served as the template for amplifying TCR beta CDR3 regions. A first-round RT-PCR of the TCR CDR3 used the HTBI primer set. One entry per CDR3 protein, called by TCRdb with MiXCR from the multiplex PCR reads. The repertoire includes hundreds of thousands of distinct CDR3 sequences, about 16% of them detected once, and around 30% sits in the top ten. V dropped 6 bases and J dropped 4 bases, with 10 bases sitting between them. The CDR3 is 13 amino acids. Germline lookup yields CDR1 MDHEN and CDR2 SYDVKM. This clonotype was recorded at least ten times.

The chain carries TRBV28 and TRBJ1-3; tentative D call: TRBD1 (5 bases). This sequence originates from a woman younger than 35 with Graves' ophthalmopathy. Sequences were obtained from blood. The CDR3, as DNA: TGTGCCAGCAGGCCAGGGTGGGGAAACACCATATATTTT. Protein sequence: CASRPGWGNTIYF.